This T cell receptor beta chain was recovered during a study of blood T cells in healthy people across ages. Notes on this clonotype: Its antigen remains unidentified.

Overall study results and limits: Significant beta diversity loss was already apparent by age roughly 40, declining roughly linearly. Calculation of diversity from one million T cells yielded estimates considered to be underestimates.

The authors ran a second PCR of roughly 6 to 12 cycles using a sample-barcoded 5' primer and a J-beta primer mix. The template-switch adaptor was a 5' adaptor with 12 random nucleotides. It tagged each cDNA molecule. TCRdb independently ran MiXCR on the 5' RACE reads; one entry per CDR3 protein. The sample lists 660,000 or so distinct CDR3 sequences, around three fifths seen once, with approximately 40% in the top ten. Per germline, CDR1 LGHNA and CDR2 YNFKEQ. V lost 0 bases to trimming and J lost 10 bases; unmatched junction nucleotides: 8. This CDR3 has 16 residues. The sequenced sample consisted of blood. The source of this sequence is a man in his sixties in good health. J is TRBJ1-6 and V is TRBV4-2; 8 nucleotides line up with TRBD1. In nucleotides, the CDR3 is TGTGCCAGCAGCCAAGATCCGAGGACAGGGAGGTCACCCCTCCACTTT. It yields the protein CASSQDPRTGRSPLHF.